The present T cell receptor (beta chain) was sequenced within a study of cytomegalovirus exposure and HLA in healthy donors. General study results and limits: In presence/absence analyses, roughly uniform sequencing depth across donors was assumed. One variant, a missense change in DCLRE1C, was linked in a later analysis to TCR beta V- and J-gene trimming.

Both 60 Vbeta primers and 13 Jbeta primers went into the PCR. Sequenced by immunoSEQ multiplex PCR; TCRdb stores in-frame clones only, minus some. The sample lists approximately 150,000 clones, about 75% seen once, with 3% to 3.5% in the top ten. This clone appeared a few times. As yet, its antigen is unknown. This CDR3 is built from 14 residues. CDR1 and CDR2 (germline): WSHSY, SAAADI. V was shortened by 6 bases and J by 5 bases, with 16 bases between the two germline ends. The sample was PBMCs. The rearrangement links TRBV10-2 to TRBJ1-1, with D unclear. The TCR sequence derives from a man in his forties or fifties in good health and CMV-seronegative. CDR3 amino acids: CASRVQEGYTEAFF. The CDR3 region has the DNA TGCGCCAGCAGGGTCCAGGAGGGTTATACTGAAGCTTTCTTT.